These T cell receptor beta chains were read from a single sample in a study of cytomegalovirus exposure and HLA in healthy donors. Assay: immunoSEQ multiplex PCR; the TCRdb copy retains only in-frame clones and omits some. The sample lists 100,000 to 150,000 clones; roughly 66% were seen once. The sequencing sample was made of PBMCs. The receptors were sampled from a man aged 60-69 years in good health and CMV-seropositive. Both conserved end residues are part of each CDR3. The D gene is left open where the match is weak. Clone size is given for some rows only: seen once, a few or many times, or a class if the clone is expanded.

D gene	clone size	J gene	V gene	CDR3 protein	CDR3 DNA
-	many	TRBJ1-5	TRBV7-8	CASSLVQDQPQHF	TGTGCCAGCAGCTTAGTTCAGGATCAGCCCCAGCATTTT
-	-	TRBJ2-1	TRBV28	CASSVRRQLSEQFF	TGTGCCAGCAGTGTTAGGCGGCAGCTCTCTGAGCAGTTCTTC
-	-	TRBJ1-6	TRBV7-9	CASATGIAVSPLHF	TGTGCCAGCGCTACAGGGATTGCAGTTTCACCCCTCCACTTT
TRBD1	-	TRBJ2-1	TRBV19	CASSDRVVWEQFF	TGTGCCAGTAGTGACAGGGTGGTCTGGGAGCAGTTCTTC
TRBD2	-	TRBJ2-7	TRBV5-6	CASSGGRAYEQYF	TGTGCCAGCTCGGGGGGTAGGGCCTACGAGCAGTACTTC
-	-	TRBJ2-1	TRBV11-2	CASSLRWFQRARSNEQFF	TGTGCCAGCAGCTTAAGGTGGTTTCAAAGAGCGAGAAGCAATGAGCAGTTCTTC
TRBD1	-	TRBJ2-1	TRBV10-3	CATRTGQGGWDEQFF	TGTGCCACCCGAACCGGACAGGGAGGATGGGATGAGCAGTTCTTC
TRBD1	-	TRBJ1-6	TRBV10-3	CASGQERNSPLHF	TGTGCCTCCGGACAGGAACGAAATTCACCCCTCCACTTT
-	-	TRBJ1-1	TRBV7-6	CASSLGQYTEAFF	TGTGCCAGCAGCTTAGGGCAGTACACTGAAGCTTTCTTT
-	-	TRBJ2-5	TRBV30	CAWSTSRETQYF	TGTGCCTGGAGTACTAGCAGAGAGACCCAGTACTTC
-	-	TRBJ1-2	TRBV11-2	CASRRGRTKIQNYGYTF	TGTGCCAGCAGACGCGGGAGAACGAAGATTCAGAACTATGGCTACACCTTC
-	-	TRBJ1-5	TRBV28	CASSLGRVGNQPQHF	TGTGCCAGCAGTTTAGGGAGGGTGGGGAATCAGCCCCAGCATTTT
-	-	TRBJ1-4	TRBV7-8	CASSRRQEAEEKLFF	TGTGCCAGCAGCCGGAGACAGGAGGCGGAAGAAAAACTGTTTTTT
-	-	TRBJ1-2	TRBV28	CAVQRGGANGYTF	TGTGCCGTACAACGGGGGGGCGCAAATGGCTACACCTTC
TRBD2	-	TRBJ2-7	TRBV5-4	CASGYEGGTTYEQYF	TGTGCCAGCGGGTATGAGGGAGGGACGACCTACGAGCAGTACTTC
-	-	TRBJ2-5	TRBV7-8	CASSLRGSPYF	TGTGCCAGCAGCTTACGAGGGTCTCCTTACTTC
-	-	TRBJ2-3	TRBV5-4	CASSVPRGDTQYF	TGTGCCAGCAGCGTGCCTAGGGGCGATACGCAGTATTTT
-	-	TRBJ1-4	TRBV2	CASRRGLTPTNEKLFF	TGTGCCAGCAGGCGGGGCCTAACCCCGACTAATGAAAAACTGTTTTTT
-	-	TRBJ2-7	TRBV10-3	CAISEGGEQYF	TGTGCCATCAGTGAGGGAGGCGAGCAGTACTTC
TRBD1	-	TRBJ2-7	TRBV9	CASSEARQGSYEQYF	TGTGCCAGCAGCGAAGCTAGACAGGGTTCCTACGAGCAGTACTTC
-	-	TRBJ2-7	TRBV6-5	CASRIGVGSYEQYF	TGTGCCAGCAGGATCGGGGTAGGCTCCTACGAGCAGTACTTC
-	-	TRBJ1-1	TRBV10-3	CATAGLGNTEAFF	TGTGCCACAGCGGGACTCGGGAACACTGAAGCTTTCTTT
-	-	TRBJ1-2	TRBV5-5	CASSLRVYFNYGYTF	TGTGCCAGCAGCCTCCGGGTCTACTTTAACTATGGCTACACCTTC
TRBD2	-	TRBJ2-5	TRBV2	CASRATLGGAGETQYF	TGTGCCAGCAGGGCTACCCTCGGGGGGGCCGGGGAGACCCAGTACTTC
TRBD2	-	TRBJ2-7	TRBV11-2	CASSSGAGEYYEQYF	TGTGCCAGCAGCTCTGGGGCGGGGGAATACTACGAGCAGTACTTC
TRBD2	-	TRBJ2-1	TRBV19	CASSIEGGLAGVLNEQFF	TGTGCCAGTAGTATAGAGGGGGGACTAGCGGGGGTGTTGAATGAGCAGTTCTTC
-	-	TRBJ1-1	TRBV6-5	CASRSEGNTEAFF	TGTGCCAGCAGGTCCGAGGGTAACACTGAAGCTTTCTTT
TRBD2	-	TRBJ2-1	TRBV9	CASSVDAGGYNEQFF	TGTGCCAGCAGCGTAGACGCGGGGGGATACAATGAGCAGTTCTTC
-	-	TRBJ2-1	TRBV14	CASSQEYNSFFNEQFF	TGTGCCAGCAGCCAAGAATACAACAGCTTTTTCAATGAGCAGTTCTTC
TRBD1	-	TRBJ2-1	TRBV7-9	CASSGTGTGLNEQFF	TGTGCCAGCAGCGGAACCGGGACAGGGCTAAATGAGCAGTTCTTC
TRBD1	-	TRBJ1-2	TRBV14	CASSQVETGLYGYTF	TGTGCCAGCAGCCAAGTTGAGACAGGGCTCTATGGCTACACCTTC
-	-	TRBJ1-6	TRBV30	CAWSVLGSPLHF	TGTGCCTGGAGTGTACTAGGTTCACCCCTCCACTTT
TRBD1	few	TRBJ1-5	TRBV6-5	CASSKDREAQHF	TGTGCCAGCAGCAAGGACAGGGAAGCCCAGCATTTT
-	once	TRBJ1-2	TRBV10-3	CAISPTPGLRGPTSYGYTF	TGTGCCATCAGTCCCACTCCCGGCCTGAGAGGGCCAACCAGCTATGGCTACACCTTC
-	once	TRBJ1-5	TRBV5-1	CASRALPGGGQPQHF	TGCGCCAGCAGGGCTCTACCGGGAGGGGGTCAGCCCCAGCATTTT
-	few	TRBJ1-6	TRBV5-6	CASSGGLTGSSPLHF	TGTGCCAGCAGCGGGGGCCTAACAGGGAGTTCACCCCTCCACTTT
-	few	TRBJ2-5	TRBV29-1	CSVAAAGSTEQYF	TGCAGCGTGGCGGCAGCTGGCTCCACTGAGCAGTACTTC
TRBD2	-	TRBJ2-2	TRBV9	CASSVSTQRGGVGELFF	TGTGCCAGCAGCGTCTCTACCCAGCGGGGAGGGGTCGGGGAGCTGTTTTTT
TRBD1	-	TRBJ1-1	TRBV19	CASRGTGVMNTEAFF	TGTGCCAGTAGGGGGACAGGGGTCATGAACACTGAAGCTTTCTTT
TRBD1	-	TRBJ1-4	TRBV5-4	CASSGTGGNNEKLFF	TGTGCCAGCAGCGGAACAGGGGGCAATAATGAAAAACTGTTTTTT
TRBD1	-	TRBJ2-3	TRBV28	CASSGTGGEDTQYF	TGTGCCAGCAGTGGGACAGGGGGCGAAGATACGCAGTATTTT
TRBD2	few	TRBJ2-7	TRBV10-2	CASSEGRGVLSYEQYF	TGCGCCAGCAGTGAAGGACGGGGGGTCCTCTCCTACGAGCAGTACTTC
-	-	TRBJ1-6	TRBV6-5	CASSPNRDPTPLHF	TGTGCCAGCAGCCCCAACAGGGACCCAACCCCCCTCCACTTT
-	-	TRBJ1-1	TRBV9	CASSRIGGGTEAFF	TGTGCCAGCAGCCGAATTGGGGGGGGCACTGAAGCTTTCTTT
TRBD1	few	TRBJ2-1	TRBV19	CASDRGYEQFF	TGTGCCAGTGACAGGGGATATGAGCAGTTCTTC
-	-	TRBJ2-5	TRBV12-5	CASGLRETQYF	TGTGCTAGTGGTTTACGGGAGACCCAGTACTTC
-	-	TRBJ1-2	TRBV2	CASSALAGGAYGYTF	TGTGCCAGCAGTGCCCTAGCGGGGGGCGCTTACGGCTACACCTTC
-	few	TRBJ2-2	TRBV9	CASSPQGSLGELFF	TGTGCCAGCAGCCCCCAGGGATCCCTCGGGGAGCTGTTTTTT
TRBD1	-	TRBJ2-2	TRBV28	CASIPLTQGDGELFF	TGTGCCAGCATCCCTTTGACGCAGGGGGACGGGGAGCTGTTTTTT
-	-	TRBJ1-2	TRBV7-2	CASSLGGRGYGYTF	TGTGCCAGCAGCTTAGGGGGTCGAGGGTATGGCTACACCTTC
TRBD1	-	TRBJ2-7	TRBV6-4	CASIDRGQYEQYF	TGTGCCAGCATTGACAGGGGGCAGTACGAGCAGTACTTC
TRBD1	-	TRBJ1-2	TRBV7-2	CASSPYLGQSHYGYTF	TGTGCCAGCAGCCCCTACCTGGGACAGTCCCACTATGGCTACACCTTC
-	-	TRBJ2-4	TRBV5-1	CASSPQAGIFQYF	TGCGCCAGCAGCCCTCAGGCCGGGATCTTTCAGTACTTC
-	few	TRBJ1-5	TRBV29-1	CSVANSNQPQHF	TGCAGCGTTGCTAATAGCAATCAGCCCCAGCATTTT